A single TCR beta chain is shown here with its context. There are 13 residues in the CDR3. Trimming removed 5 bases from V and 5 bases from J, with 13 bases in between. These data are taken from a study of blood T cell repertoires in COVID-19. Whole-study context: Some COVID-19 samples were acute and others convalescent; all came from the United States, Italy and Spain. The cDNA or gDNA used as material had been derived from T cells, B-cell-depleted T cells, or PBMCs.

The authors' processing: Amplification of reference gene primers provided the estimated nucleated cell counts. Clones were sequenced by immunoSEQ multiplex PCR, and TCRdb holds only the in-frame ones, with some missing. V and J calls and clone size are given by that table; D and trimming were obtained from the DNA. The table shows roughly 90,000 clones, with 80% occurring only once. The sequence was collected from an older woman with acute or convalescent COVID-19. Sequencing used peripheral blood. The rearrangement joins TRBV12-3 or TRBV12-4 to TRBJ2-7, with D possibly matching TRBD2 (5 bases). The CDR3 spells CASSTGGSDEQYF. The CDR3 DNA sequence: TGTGCCAGCAGTACCGGAGGATCGGACGAGCAGTACTTC.